This TCR beta chain was obtained from a study of blood T cell repertoires in COVID-19. Study at large: The United States, Italy and Spain provided the acute and convalescent COVID-19 samples. T cells, B-cell-depleted T cells, or PBMCs provided the cDNA or gDNA that served as material.

The CDR3 consists of 15 residues. Germline V gives CDR1 MNHEY, CDR2 SVGAGI. The V gene lost 6 bases and the J gene lost 4 bases, with 16 bases spanning the gap. Authors' analysis steps: Using reference gene primer amplification, nucleated cell counts were estimated. Generated by immunoSEQ multiplex PCR, the TCRdb table keeps only in-frame clones and is missing some. V and J calls and clone size are copied from that table; D and trimming were computed from the DNA. In the table there are about 130,000 clones, approximately 83% of which are singletons. The source is a woman older than 75 with acute or convalescent COVID-19. Material: peripheral blood. This chain joins TRBV6-5 and TRBJ1-3; possible D gene TRBD1, 6 bases. The DNA of the CDR3 is TGTGCCAGCAGATTTAACAGGGTAGGAGGAAACACCATATATTTT. Amino acids: CASRFNRVGGNTIYF.